The entry below gives a single T cell receptor beta chain sequence along with its context. The antigen remains undetermined. This sample was taken from a study of T cell responses to AZD1222 COVID-19 vaccine. Whole-study findings and limits: Repertoires in all cases were sampled only once the peak T cell response had passed.

TCRdb keeps only in-frame clones here, not all; method: immunoSEQ multiplex PCR. The sample shows over 100,000 clones, more than 75% of them seen only once. J gave up 2 bases and V 3 bases, and 4 bases lay outside the gene matches. Germline CDR1 SGHVS, CDR2 FNYEAQ. The CDR3 sequence is 15 residues long. This receptor was obtained from an adult who received the AZD1222 COVID-19 vaccine. The genes are TRBV7-6 and TRBJ2-3, with 8 bases matching TRBD1. Here the sequenced sample was peripheral blood, taken 28 days after the second AZD1222 dose. CDR3 sequence: CASSFSDRATDTQYF. CDR3 bases: TGTGCCAGCAGCTTTTCGGACAGGGCCACAGATACGCAGTATTTT.